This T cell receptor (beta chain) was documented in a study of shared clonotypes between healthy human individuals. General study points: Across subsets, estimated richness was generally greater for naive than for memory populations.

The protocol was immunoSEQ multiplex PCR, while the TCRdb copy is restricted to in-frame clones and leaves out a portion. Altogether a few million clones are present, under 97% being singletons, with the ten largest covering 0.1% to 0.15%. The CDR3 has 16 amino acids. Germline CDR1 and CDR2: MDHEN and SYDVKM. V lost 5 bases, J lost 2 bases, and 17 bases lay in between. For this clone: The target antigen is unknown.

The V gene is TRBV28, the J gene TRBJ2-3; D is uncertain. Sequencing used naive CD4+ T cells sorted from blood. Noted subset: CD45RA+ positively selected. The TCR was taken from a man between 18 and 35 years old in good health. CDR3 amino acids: CASSPRFSLPTDTQYF. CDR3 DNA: TGTGCCAGCAGTCCCCGTTTCAGCCTCCCCACAGATACGCAGTATTTT. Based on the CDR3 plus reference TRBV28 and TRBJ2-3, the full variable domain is DVKVTQSSRYLVKRTGEKVFLECVQDMDHENMFWYRQDPGLGLRLIYFSYDVKMKEKGDIPEGYSVSREKKERFSLILESASTNQTSMYLCASSPRFSLPTDTQYFGPGTRLTVL.